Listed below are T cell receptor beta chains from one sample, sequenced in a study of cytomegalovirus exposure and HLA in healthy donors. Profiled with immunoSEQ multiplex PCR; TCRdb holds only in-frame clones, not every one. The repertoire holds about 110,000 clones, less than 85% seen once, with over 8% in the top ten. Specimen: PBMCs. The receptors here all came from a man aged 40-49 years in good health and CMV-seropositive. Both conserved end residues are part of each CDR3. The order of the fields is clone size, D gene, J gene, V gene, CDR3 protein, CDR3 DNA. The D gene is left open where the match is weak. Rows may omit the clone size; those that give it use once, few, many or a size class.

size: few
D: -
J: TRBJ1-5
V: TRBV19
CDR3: CASSISHQPQHF
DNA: TGTGCCAGTAGTATAAGCCATCAGCCCCAGCATTTT

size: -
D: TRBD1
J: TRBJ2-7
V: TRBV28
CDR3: CASSLGQSSYEQYF
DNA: TGTGCCAGCAGTTTGGGACAGAGCTCCTACGAGCAGTACTTC

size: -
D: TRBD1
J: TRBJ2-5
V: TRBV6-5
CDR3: CASSAGGRETQYF
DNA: TGTGCCAGCAGTGCAGGGGGCAGGGAGACCCAGTACTTC

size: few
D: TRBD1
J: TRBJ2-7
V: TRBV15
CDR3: CATRTGWGYEQYF
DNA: TGTGCCACCAGGACAGGGTGGGGATACGAGCAGTACTTC

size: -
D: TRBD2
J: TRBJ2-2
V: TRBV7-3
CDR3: CASSYLGTSPNTGELFF
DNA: TGTGCCAGCAGCTATTTGGGGACTAGCCCTAACACCGGGGAGCTGTTTTTT

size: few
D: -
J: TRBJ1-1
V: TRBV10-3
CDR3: CAIRESQAREAFF
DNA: TGTGCCATCAGAGAGAGCCAAGCCCGTGAAGCTTTCTTT

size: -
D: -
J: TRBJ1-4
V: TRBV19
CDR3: CASKLTGGEKLFF
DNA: TGTGCCAGTAAGTTAACAGGTGGCGAAAAACTGTTTTTT

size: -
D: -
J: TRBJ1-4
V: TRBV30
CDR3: CACLKDPRRGKLFF
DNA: TGTGCCTGCCTTAAGGACCCCCGAAGGGGGAAACTGTTTTTT

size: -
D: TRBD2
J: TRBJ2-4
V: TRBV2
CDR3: CASNLAGGRLAKNSQYF
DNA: TGTGCCAGCAACCTAGCGGGGGGCCGTCTAGCCAAAAACAGTCAGTACTTC

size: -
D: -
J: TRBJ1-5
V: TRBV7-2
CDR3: CASSFDGDSNQPQHF
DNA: TGTGCCAGCAGCTTCGACGGAGATAGCAATCAGCCCCAGCATTTT

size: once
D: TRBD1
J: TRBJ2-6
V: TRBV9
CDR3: CASSTGTGSWMSGANVLTF
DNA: TGTGCCAGCAGCACCGGGACAGGTAGCTGGATGTCTGGGGCCAACGTCCTGACTTTC

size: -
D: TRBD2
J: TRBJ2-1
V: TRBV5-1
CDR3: CASSSGLAGEDEQFF
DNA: TGCGCCAGCAGCTCCGGACTAGCGGGAGAAGACGAGCAGTTCTTC

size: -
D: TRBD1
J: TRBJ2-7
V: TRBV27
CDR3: CASSRQGAEQYF
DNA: TGTGCCAGCAGTCGACAGGGGGCCGAGCAGTACTTC

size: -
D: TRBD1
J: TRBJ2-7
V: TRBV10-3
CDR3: CAISWTGDKSSYEQYF
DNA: TGTGCCATTTCCTGGACAGGCGACAAGAGCTCCTACGAGCAGTACTTC

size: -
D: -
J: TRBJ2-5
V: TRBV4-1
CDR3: CASSQEGGAETQYF
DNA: TGCGCCAGCAGCCAAGAGGGGGGGGCAGAGACCCAGTACTTC

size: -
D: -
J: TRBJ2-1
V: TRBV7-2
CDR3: CASSAGWGGTSREQFF
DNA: TGTGCCAGCAGCGCCGGGTGGGGCGGGACGTCCAGAGAGCAGTTCTTC

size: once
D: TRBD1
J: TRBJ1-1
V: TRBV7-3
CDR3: CASSLRRVRGINMNTEAFF
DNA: TGTGCCAGCAGCTTAAGGCGCGTCAGGGGGATAAACATGAACACTGAAGCTTTCTTT

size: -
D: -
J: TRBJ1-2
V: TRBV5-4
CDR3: CASSRDNLYGYTF
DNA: TGTGCCAGCAGCCGGGACAACCTATATGGCTACACCTTC

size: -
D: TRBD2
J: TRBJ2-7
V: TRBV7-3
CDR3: CASSFGGGLSYEQYF
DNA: TGTGCCAGCAGCTTTGGCGGGGGTCTTTCCTACGAGCAGTACTTC

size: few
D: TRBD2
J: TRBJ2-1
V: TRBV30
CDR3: CAWSRTSDGEQFF
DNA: TGTGCCTGGAGTCGGACTAGCGACGGAGAGCAGTTCTTC

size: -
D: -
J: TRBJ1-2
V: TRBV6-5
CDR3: CASSSGGGYTF
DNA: TGTGCCAGCAGTTCGGGGGGTGGCTACACCTTC

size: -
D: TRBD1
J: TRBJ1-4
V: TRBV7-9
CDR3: CASSLGSGTGGEKLFF
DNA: TGTGCCAGCAGCTTAGGGTCCGGGACAGGGGGAGAAAAACTGTTTTTT

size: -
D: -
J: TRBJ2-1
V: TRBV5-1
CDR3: CASSEQGRGNEQFF
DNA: TGCGCCAGCAGCGAACAGGGTAGGGGGAATGAGCAGTTCTTC

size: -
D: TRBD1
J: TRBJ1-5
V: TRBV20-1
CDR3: CSAPGTGGQHF
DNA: TGCAGTGCTCCCGGGACAGGGGGCCAGCATTTT

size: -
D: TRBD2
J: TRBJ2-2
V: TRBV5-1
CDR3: CASSILAGGTGELFF
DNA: TGCGCCAGCAGCATCCTAGCGGGAGGCACCGGGGAGCTGTTTTTT

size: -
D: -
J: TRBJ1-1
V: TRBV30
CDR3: CAWRSHGVTEAFF
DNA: TGTGCCTGGAGATCCCACGGGGTCACTGAAGCTTTCTTT

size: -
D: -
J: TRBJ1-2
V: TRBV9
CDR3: CASSPRGRTRFGYTF
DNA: TGTGCCAGCAGCCCCCGCGGGCGGACCCGGTTTGGCTACACCTTC

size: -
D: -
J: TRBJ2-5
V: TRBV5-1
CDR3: CASSLFRGWAETQYF
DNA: TGCGCCAGCAGCTTGTTCAGGGGCTGGGCGGAGACCCAGTACTTC

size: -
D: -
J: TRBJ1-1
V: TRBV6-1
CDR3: CASSWDGGTEAFF
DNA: TGTGCCAGCAGTTGGGACGGGGGCACTGAAGCTTTCTTT

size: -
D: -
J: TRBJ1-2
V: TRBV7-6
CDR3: CASSLAAGYYGYTF
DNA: TGTGCCAGCAGCTTAGCGGCGGGGTACTATGGCTACACCTTC

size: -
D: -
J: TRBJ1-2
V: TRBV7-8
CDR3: CASSLDAGGGYTF
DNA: TGTGCCAGCAGCTTAGATGCGGGCGGTGGCTACACCTTC

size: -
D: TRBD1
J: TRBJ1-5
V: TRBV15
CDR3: CATSREQGQVNQPQHF
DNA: TGTGCCACCAGCAGAGAGCAAGGACAGGTTAATCAGCCCCAGCATTTT

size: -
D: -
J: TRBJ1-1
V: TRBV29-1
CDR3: CSVVMAGLEAFF
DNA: TGCAGCGTTGTTATGGCCGGACTCGAAGCTTTCTTT

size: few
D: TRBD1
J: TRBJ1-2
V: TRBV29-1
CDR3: CSADQQGNYGYTF
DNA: TGCAGCGCTGACCAACAGGGGAACTATGGCTACACCTTC

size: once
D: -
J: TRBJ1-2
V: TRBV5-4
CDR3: CASSLVGGYGYTF
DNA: TGTGCCAGCAGCTTGGTGGGGGGTTATGGCTACACCTTC

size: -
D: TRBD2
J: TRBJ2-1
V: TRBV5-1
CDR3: CASSLELAGGPVEQFF
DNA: TGCGCCAGCAGCTTGGAACTGGCGGGAGGGCCGGTTGAGCAGTTCTTC

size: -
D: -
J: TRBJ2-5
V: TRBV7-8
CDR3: CASKELADQETQYF
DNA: TGTGCCAGCAAGGAGTTGGCGGACCAAGAGACCCAGTACTTC

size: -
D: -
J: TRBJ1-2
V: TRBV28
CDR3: CASSFEAGLGGYTF
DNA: TGTGCCAGCAGTTTTGAGGCGGGGCTAGGGGGCTACACCTTC

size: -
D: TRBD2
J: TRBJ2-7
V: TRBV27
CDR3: CASSLGTSGGAYEQYF
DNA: TGTGCCAGCAGTTTGGGGACTAGCGGGGGGGCCTACGAGCAGTACTTC

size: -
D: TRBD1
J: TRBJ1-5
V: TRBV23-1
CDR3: CASSQRGRGRPQHF
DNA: TGCGCCAGCAGTCAGAGGGGGCGAGGGAGGCCCCAGCATTTT

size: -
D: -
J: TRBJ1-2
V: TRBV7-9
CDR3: CASSLTLGRGNYGYTF
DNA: TGTGCCAGCAGCTTAACCTTGGGCAGGGGTAACTATGGCTACACCTTC